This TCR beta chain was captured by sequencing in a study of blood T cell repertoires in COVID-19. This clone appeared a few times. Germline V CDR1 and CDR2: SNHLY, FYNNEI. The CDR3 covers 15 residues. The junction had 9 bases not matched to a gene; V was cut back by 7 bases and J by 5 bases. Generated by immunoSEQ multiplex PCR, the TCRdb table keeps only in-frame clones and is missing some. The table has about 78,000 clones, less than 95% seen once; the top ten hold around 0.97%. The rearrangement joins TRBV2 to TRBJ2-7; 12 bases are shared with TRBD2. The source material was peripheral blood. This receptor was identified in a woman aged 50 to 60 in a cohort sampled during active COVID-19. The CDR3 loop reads CASNLLAGGFDEQYF. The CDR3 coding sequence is TGTGCCAGCAATCTACTAGCGGGAGGTTTCGACGAGCAGTACTTC. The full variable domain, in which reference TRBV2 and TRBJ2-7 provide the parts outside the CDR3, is EPEVTQTPSHQVTQMGQEVILRCVPISNHLYFYWYRQILGQKVEFLVSFYNNEISEKSEIFDDQFSVERPDGSNFTLKIRSTKLEDSAMYFCASNLLAGGFDEQYFGPGTRLTVT.